This TCR beta chain is from a study of cytomegalovirus exposure and HLA in healthy donors. Study findings and constraints: High specificity and sensitivity for cytomegalovirus status were reported for the classifier. TCR beta V- and J-gene trimming, according to a later analysis, was linked to a missense DCLRE1C variant.

V lost 3 bases to trimming and J lost 8 bases, with 10 bases between them. Germline V gene lookup returns CDR1 SQVTM and CDR2 ANQGSEA. This CDR3 contains 11 residues. PCR was performed using 60 Vbeta and 13 Jbeta primers. Profiled with immunoSEQ multiplex PCR; TCRdb holds only in-frame clones, not every one. This table holds over 150,000 clones, approximately 80% found once. This clone was seen only once. The antigen remains undetermined. Sequenced material: PBMCs. V and J are TRBV29-1 and TRBJ1-2; D call uncertain. The TCR comes from a woman aged 25 to 39 in good health and CMV-seropositive. CDR3 region: CSVDWRSGYTF. CDR3 DNA: TGCAGCGTTGATTGGAGGAGCGGCTACACCTTC.